The rows below give T cell receptor beta chains drawn from one sample of a study of blood T cell repertoires in COVID-19. Profiled with immunoSEQ multiplex PCR; TCRdb holds only in-frame clones, not every one. The sample yields some 120,000 clones, around 90% seen once. Material: peripheral blood. These receptors originate from a man aged 55 to 69 with COVID-19, enrolled during active disease. Each CDR3 is given with its conserved first and last residue. A D gene is named only where the DNA matches it firmly. Part of the rows lack a size; the others show once, few, many or a class for expanded clones.

v_gene	d_gene	j_gene	abundance	CDR3aa	CDR3nt
TRBV5-6	TRBD1	TRBJ1-5	.	CASSLMQGAQPQHF	TGTGCCAGCAGCTTGATGCAGGGGGCACAGCCCCAGCATTTT
TRBV14	.	TRBJ2-5	.	CASSQSSRWRETQYF	TGTGCCAGCAGCCAATCTTCTAGATGGCGGGAGACCCAGTACTTC
TRBV5-4	TRBD2	TRBJ2-3	.	CASSSPGLARDTQYF	TGTGCCAGCAGCTCTCCGGGACTAGCGCGGGATACGCAGTATTTT
TRBV5-1	TRBD2	TRBJ2-1	.	CASSLWTSGASYNEQFF	TGCGCCAGCAGCCTATGGACTAGCGGGGCCTCCTACAATGAGCAGTTCTTC
TRBV11-2	TRBD2	TRBJ2-7	.	CASSSGTTAYEQYF	TGTGCCAGCAGCTCTGGGACTACTGCCTACGAGCAGTACTTC
TRBV28	.	TRBJ1-5	.	CASSFPRYSNQPQHF	TGTGCCAGCAGTTTTCCCCGGTATAGCAATCAGCCCCAGCATTTT
TRBV24-1	.	TRBJ1-1	.	CATSDSGSDTEAFF	TGTGCCACCAGTGATTCAGGGTCGGACACTGAAGCTTTCTTT
TRBV6-5	.	TRBJ1-4	.	CASRGDMASEKLFF	TGTGCCAGCAGGGGGGACATGGCGTCTGAAAAACTGTTTTTT
TRBV9	.	TRBJ1-3	.	CASSVATGSSGNTIYF	TGTGCCAGCAGCGTAGCTACAGGGTCCTCTGGAAACACCATATATTTT
TRBV14	.	TRBJ2-7	.	CASSPEYGSSYEQYF	TGTGCCAGCAGTCCAGAATACGGGAGCTCCTACGAGCAGTACTTC
TRBV2	.	TRBJ1-2	.	CASSEEGRSGYTF	TGTGCCAGCAGTGAGGAGGGTCGTAGCGGCTACACCTTC
TRBV7-9	TRBD2	TRBJ2-7	.	CASSSARGLAGTSYEQYF	TGTGCCAGCAGCTCAGCCCGGGGACTAGCGGGAACCTCCTACGAGCAGTACTTC
TRBV5-8	.	TRBJ2-3	.	CASSLRGSDTQYF	TGTGCCAGCAGCTTGCGGGGATCCGATACGCAGTATTTT
TRBV11-1	TRBD1	TRBJ1-4	once	CASSRSQGAEKLFF	TGTGCCAGCAGCCGATCCCAGGGGGCTGAAAAACTGTTTTTT
TRBV4-3	TRBD2	TRBJ2-5	.	CASSPGLAGGETQYF	TGCGCCAGCAGCCCAGGACTAGCGGGAGGGGAGACCCAGTACTTC
TRBV29-1	.	TRBJ2-1	.	CSVSVNEQFF	TGCAGCGTTTCAGTAAATGAGCAGTTCTTC
TRBV4-3	.	TRBJ1-1	.	CASSQVNREGTEAFF	TGCGCCAGCAGCCAAGTCAACCGGGAGGGAACTGAAGCTTTCTTT
TRBV7-3	TRBD1	TRBJ1-1	.	CASSLSPGGNTEAFF	TGTGCCAGCAGCTTAAGCCCAGGGGGGAACACTGAAGCTTTCTTT
TRBV7-9	.	TRBJ1-2	.	CASSPDGSNYGYTF	TGTGCCAGCAGCCCCGACGGGTCTAACTATGGCTACACCTTC
TRBV13	.	TRBJ1-1	.	CASRESRGVTEAFF	TGTGCCAGCAGGGAGAGTCGGGGGGTCACTGAAGCTTTCTTT
TRBV5-1	TRBD1	TRBJ1-1	.	CASSQMTGGSTEAFF	TGCGCCAGCAGCCAGATGACAGGGGGGAGTACTGAAGCTTTCTTT
TRBV7-9	TRBD1	TRBJ1-1	.	CASSPGTVAFF	TGTGCCAGCAGCCCTGGGACAGTAGCTTTCTTT
TRBV3-1/TRBV3-2	TRBD1	TRBJ2-5	.	CASSHRDREETQYF	TGTGCCAGCAGCCATCGGGACAGGGAAGAGACCCAGTACTTC
TRBV30	TRBD1	TRBJ1-5	.	CAWSQGQGPINQPQHF	TGTGCCTGGAGTCAAGGACAGGGGCCGATCAATCAGCCCCAGCATTTT
TRBV11-3	TRBD1	TRBJ2-7	few	CASSPSSGQNEQYF	TGTGCCAGCAGCCCATCGTCGGGACAGAACGAGCAGTACTTC
TRBV6-5	TRBD1	TRBJ2-7	.	CASSRPRTGGDEQYF	TGTGCCAGCAGTCGACCTCGGACAGGGGGCGACGAGCAGTACTTC
TRBV9	TRBD2	TRBJ2-1	.	CASSVEGTSGPYNEQFF	TGTGCCAGCAGCGTAGAAGGGACTAGCGGTCCCTACAATGAGCAGTTCTTC
TRBV7-6	TRBD2	TRBJ2-5	.	CASSPTSGRDETQYF	TGTGCCAGCAGCCCTACTAGCGGGAGGGATGAGACCCAGTACTTC
TRBV6-6	.	TRBJ2-5	.	CASSTEGRETQYF	TGTGCCAGCAGTACAGAGGGTAGGGAGACCCAGTACTTC
TRBV24-1	.	TRBJ1-2	.	CATSGNRDQGLNGYTF	TGTGCCACCAGTGGCAACCGGGACCAGGGACTTAATGGCTACACCTTC
TRBV23-1	TRBD1	TRBJ2-7	.	CASSLGPGQLRTYEQYF	TGCGCCAGCAGCCTAGGGCCGGGACAGCTTAGGACCTACGAGCAGTACTTC
TRBV18	TRBD1	TRBJ1-2	.	CASSPFRGENYGYTF	TGTGCCAGCTCACCATTCAGGGGGGAGAACTATGGCTACACCTTC
TRBV5-6	.	TRBJ1-4	.	CASSGIGLATNEKLFF	TGTGCCAGCAGCGGCATCGGGTTGGCGACTAATGAAAAACTGTTTTTT
TRBV19	.	TRBJ2-1	.	CASSWARGGETHNEQFF	TGTGCCAGTAGTTGGGCTCGAGGAGGGGAGACGCACAATGAGCAGTTCTTC
TRBV27	.	TRBJ2-1	.	CASSLSALALSYNEQFF	TGTGCCAGCAGTTTATCCGCCCTCGCGTTGTCCTACAATGAGCAGTTCTTC
TRBV18	TRBD1	TRBJ1-1	once	CASSLGQGEMNTEAFF	TGTGCCAGCTCACTCGGACAGGGGGAGATGAACACTGAAGCTTTCTTT
TRBV19	TRBD1	TRBJ2-7	.	CASRPTGGSYEQYF	TGTGCCAGTCGACCGACAGGGGGCTCCTACGAGCAGTACTTC
TRBV4-3	.	TRBJ1-6	.	CASSQGAKYNSPLHF	TGCGCCAGCAGCCAGGGGGCGAAGTATAATTCACCCCTCCACTTT
TRBV6-5	TRBD1	TRBJ1-2	.	CASRTGGNGYTF	TGTGCCAGCAGGACAGGGGGCAATGGCTACACCTTC
TRBV27	.	TRBJ2-2	few	CASSPLTSTGTGELFF	TGTGCCAGCAGTCCACTAACGAGTACGGGAACCGGGGAGCTGTTTTTT
TRBV30	TRBD2	TRBJ2-5	.	CAWSVQESSGSVGETQYF	TGTGCCTGGAGTGTACAGGAAAGTAGCGGGAGTGTGGGAGAGACCCAGTACTTC
TRBV12-3/TRBV12-4	TRBD1	TRBJ2-1	.	CASERDRGGEQFF	TGTGCCAGCGAGCGGGACAGGGGCGGTGAGCAGTTCTTC
TRBV29-1	.	TRBJ1-3	.	CSVGGPGNTIYF	TGCAGCGTTGGGGGGCCTGGAAACACCATATATTTT
TRBV18	TRBD2	TRBJ2-3	.	CASSLGIAGHTDTQYF	TGTGCCAGCTCCCTTGGAATAGCGGGTCACACAGATACGCAGTATTTT
TRBV12-5	TRBD2	TRBJ2-3	.	CASGFSSGGNTDTQYF	TGTGCTAGTGGTTTCTCATCGGGGGGGAACACAGATACGCAGTATTTT
TRBV4-1	TRBD1	TRBJ1-2	.	CASSQDPVGRGHYGYTF	TGCGCCAGCAGCCAAGATCCGGTGGGAAGGGGGCACTATGGCTACACCTTC
TRBV11-2	TRBD2	TRBJ2-5	.	CASSPVGGSPGETQYF	TGTGCCAGCAGCCCCGTGGGGGGGTCCCCCGGGGAGACCCAGTACTTC
TRBV6-5	.	TRBJ2-7	.	CAGGTAYEQYF	TGTGCCGGGGGGACAGCCTACGAGCAGTACTTC
TRBV4-1	.	TRBJ1-2	.	CASSHFSGEGNGYTF	TGCGCCAGCAGCCATTTTTCAGGGGAGGGGAATGGCTACACCTTC
TRBV5-8	TRBD1	TRBJ2-1	.	CASSLGQGNEQFF	TGTGCCAGCAGCCTAGGACAGGGGAATGAGCAGTTCTTC
TRBV12-5	.	TRBJ1-1	.	CASGLVVGGPSGTEAFF	TGTGCTAGTGGTTTGGTCGTCGGGGGACCCTCGGGCACTGAAGCTTTCTTT
TRBV11-2	.	TRBJ1-3	.	CASSLSGRNTIYF	TGTGCCAGCAGCTTATCAGGGCGGAACACCATATATTTT
TRBV19	.	TRBJ2-3	.	CASSIARLTDTQYF	TGTGCCAGTAGTATTGCGCGGCTCACAGATACGCAGTATTTT
TRBV7-8	.	TRBJ2-3	.	CASSLAVRGNTQYF	TGTGCCAGCAGCTTAGCGGTTCGCGGTAATACGCAGTATTTT
TRBV11-1	TRBD1	TRBJ2-7	.	CASSRDSSYEQYF	TGTGCCAGCAGCCGGGACAGCTCCTACGAGCAGTACTTC
TRBV5-6	TRBD1	TRBJ1-1	.	CASSLTGGQTEAFF	TGTGCCAGCAGCTTGACTGGGGGACAGACTGAAGCTTTCTTT
TRBV30	.	TRBJ1-3	.	CAWSPPWGPSGNTIYF	TGTGCCTGGAGTCCCCCATGGGGCCCCTCTGGAAACACCATATATTTT
TRBV4-2	.	TRBJ2-1	.	CASSQDRRGISYNEQFF	TGTGCCAGCAGCCAAGATCGGAGGGGAATTTCCTACAATGAGCAGTTCTTC
TRBV7-8	.	TRBJ1-5	.	CASSSANPGRTQHF	TGTGCCAGCAGCTCGGCTAATCCGGGAAGAACCCAGCATTTT